The rows below give T cell receptor beta chains drawn from one sample of a study of identical twins. Via MiXCR, TCRdb re-called the 5' RACE reads, giving one row per CDR3 protein. The sample includes around 280,000 distinct CDR3 sequences, more than 6.5% seen only once; the top ten take around 2.1%. This sample was also put to use in a study of yellow fever vaccine responses in identical twins.

Sequenced material: memory (CD45RO+) T cells sorted from blood. The receptor set was obtained from a woman aged 18-29 years in good health. Both conserved end residues are part of each CDR3. A D gene is named only where the DNA matches it firmly. Rows may omit the clone size; those that give it use once, few, many or a size class.

CDR3nt | CDR3aa | abundance | v_gene | d_gene | len | j_gene
TGTGCCAGCACCAAAGGTCTCACTGAAGCTTTCTTT | CASTKGLTEAFF | many | TRBV7-8 | - | 12 | TRBJ1-1
TGTGCCAGCAGCGGTTCTGCTAATTCACCCCTCCACTTT | CASSGSANSPLHF | many | TRBV12-3/TRBV12-4 | - | 13 | TRBJ1-6
TGTGCCAGCAGTTCCCTACAGGGGTTTGCTGGCTACACCTTC | CASSSLQGFAGYTF | many | TRBV27 | TRBD1 | 14 | TRBJ1-2
TGTGCCAGCAGCATTATCACAGGGAATGAAAAACTGTTTTTT | CASSIITGNEKLFF | few | TRBV7-9 | - | 14 | TRBJ1-4
TGTGCCAGCAGCACCGGACAGGGAAACTACAATGAGCAGTTCTTC | CASSTGQGNYNEQFF | many | TRBV9 | TRBD1 | 15 | TRBJ2-1
TGTGCCAGCAGCTTGGTAGGCTCGGAGCTAGCGGGGATCTACGAGCAGTACTTC | CASSLVGSELAGIYEQYF | many | TRBV5-4 | TRBD2 | 18 | TRBJ2-7
TGTGCCAGCAGTCCGACAGGGAGTGAGCCCCAGCATTTT | CASSPTGSEPQHF | many | TRBV6-1 | TRBD1 | 13 | TRBJ1-5
TGTGCCAGCAGCCCCCCGACAGGGAGGGTCTTCGGGTTTAGCACAGATACGCAGTATTTT | CASSPPTGRVFGFSTDTQYF | few | TRBV12-3/TRBV12-4 | - | 20 | TRBJ2-3
TGTGCCAGCAGTTTTTCTCTTGTCTGGGCGGGGCAAGAGACCCAGTACTTC | CASSFSLVWAGQETQYF | many | TRBV28 | - | 17 | TRBJ2-5
TGTGCCACCAGCCCGGGTAATTCACCCCTCCACTTT | CATSPGNSPLHF | many | TRBV15 | - | 12 | TRBJ1-6
TGTGCCAGCAGTGGGACACGAAATAATTCACCCCTCCACTTT | CASSGTRNNSPLHF | few | TRBV9 | - | 14 | TRBJ1-6
TGTGCCAGCAGTGATCAACAGGTTAACTATGGCTACACCTTC | CASSDQQVNYGYTF | - | TRBV28 | - | 14 | TRBJ1-2
TGCAGTGCTAGAGGGTACCTGAGCACAGATACGCAGTATTTT | CSARGYLSTDTQYF | few | TRBV20-1 | - | 14 | TRBJ2-3
TGCAGTGCTACAATGACAGATCAGCCCCAGCATTTT | CSATMTDQPQHF | many | TRBV20-1 | - | 12 | TRBJ1-5
TGTGCCAGCAGCGTAGGGAACGGAGGCTACAATGAGCAGTTCTTC | CASSVGNGGYNEQFF | - | TRBV9 | - | 15 | TRBJ2-1
TGTGCCAGCAGCTTTGGACAGGGGGGCCTACAAGAGACCCAGTACTTC | CASSFGQGGLQETQYF | few | TRBV11-3 | TRBD1 | 16 | TRBJ2-5
TGTGCCAGCAGAATAGGAAAAGGACCGAACACCGGGGAGCTGTTTTTT | CASRIGKGPNTGELFF | many | TRBV28 | - | 16 | TRBJ2-2
TGCAGTGCTCCAACCGGGACAGGGGTCAGGGAGCAGTTCTTC | CSAPTGTGVREQFF | - | TRBV20-1 | TRBD1 | 14 | TRBJ2-1
TGTGCCAGCAGCGCCCCTAGCACAGATACGCAGTATTTT | CASSAPSTDTQYF | few | TRBV7-9 | - | 13 | TRBJ2-3
TGTGCCAGCAGTTCGGGACAGGACAACACCGGGGAGCTGTTTTTT | CASSSGQDNTGELFF | few | TRBV6-2/TRBV6-3 | TRBD1 | 15 | TRBJ2-2
TGTGCCACCAGCAGAGTTCGCGGTAGCGGGAGCTACAATGAGCAGTTCTTC | CATSRVRGSGSYNEQFF | many | TRBV15 | TRBD2 | 17 | TRBJ2-1
TGTGCCAGCAACCCTCCCTCGGCGGAGGGGAGCAATCAGCCCCAGCATTTT | CASNPPSAEGSNQPQHF | many | TRBV28 | - | 17 | TRBJ1-5
TGTGCCAGCAGCTTGTGGGGACTAGCTAACTATGGCTACACCTTC | CASSLWGLANYGYTF | - | TRBV5-4 | - | 15 | TRBJ1-2
TGCAGTGCCTCTCTAGCGGGGCCTGGAACCGGGGAGCTGTTTTTT | CSASLAGPGTGELFF | few | TRBV20-1 | TRBD2 | 15 | TRBJ2-2
TGTGCCAGTAAGGCGGGAGTCACAGATACGCAGTATTTT | CASKAGVTDTQYF | - | TRBV19 | TRBD2 | 13 | TRBJ2-3
TGTGCCAGCAGCCAAGGCTTAACCAGGGCAACTAATGAAAAACTGTTTTTT | CASSQGLTRATNEKLFF | few | TRBV3-1 | - | 17 | TRBJ1-4
TGTGCCAGCAGTGCGACCGGGACAGGCTACACCTTC | CASSATGTGYTF | few | TRBV6-1 | - | 12 | TRBJ1-2
TGTGCCACCAGTGATTTCGGCAGCTCCTACAATGAGCAGTTCTTC | CATSDFGSSYNEQFF | - | TRBV24-1 | - | 15 | TRBJ2-1
TGTGCCAGCAGCTTAGGAGGTCGCACAGCTAACTATGGCTACACCTTC | CASSLGGRTANYGYTF | - | TRBV5-6 | - | 16 | TRBJ1-2
TGCGCCAGCAGTGAATTTAGCGGGGCCCTCGGAACCGGGGAGCTGTTTTTT | CASSEFSGALGTGELFF | - | TRBV2 | TRBD2 | 17 | TRBJ2-2
TGCGCCAGCAGCCAACCTGGACTAGCGGGAGGTCCCACACGAGGCACCGGGGAGCTGTTTTTT | CASSQPGLAGGPTRGTGELFF | - | TRBV4-1 | TRBD2 | 21 | TRBJ2-2
TGTGCCAGCAGCCAAGGATTGGGGTCTGGGCCCCAGCATTTT | CASSQGLGSGPQHF | - | TRBV3-1 | - | 14 | TRBJ1-5
TGTGCCAGCAGCGTATTAGCTAGCGTGACTAGCACAGATACGCAGTATTTT | CASSVLASVTSTDTQYF | few | TRBV9 | - | 17 | TRBJ2-3
TGTGCCAGCAGCTTAGCTTTTGGGACTAGCGGGAGGCGGGGCACAGATACGCAGTATTTT | CASSLAFGTSGRRGTDTQYF | - | TRBV7-8 | TRBD2 | 20 | TRBJ2-3
TGTGCCAGCAGTTACGCCGCTGGGGCTAGCGGGGAATTCAATGAGCAGTTCTTC | CASSYAAGASGEFNEQFF | many | TRBV6-5 | TRBD2 | 18 | TRBJ2-1
TGTGCCACCAATACGGGACAGCTGGCTGCGAACACCGGGGAGCTGTTTTTT | CATNTGQLAANTGELFF | few | TRBV15 | TRBD1 | 17 | TRBJ2-2
TGTGCCAGCAGCCCACGTCTTAGTAGCGAGAGCCAGACCCAGTACTTC | CASSPRLSSESQTQYF | - | TRBV7-7 | - | 16 | TRBJ2-5
TGTGCCAGCAGTTTAGACGGGAGCTATGGCTACACCTTC | CASSLDGSYGYTF | few | TRBV28 | - | 13 | TRBJ1-2
TGTGCCAGCAGTTTACAGGGGTGGGGGAACATTCAGTACTTC | CASSLQGWGNIQYF | - | TRBV6-5 | TRBD1 | 14 | TRBJ2-4
TGTGCCAGCAACCTCTCCGGCAGGCCCTACGAGCAGTACTTC | CASNLSGRPYEQYF | - | TRBV6-1 | - | 14 | TRBJ2-7
TGTGCCAGCAGCCAAGGGGACGTCGGGGAGCTGTTTTTT | CASSQGDVGELFF | few | TRBV4-2 | - | 13 | TRBJ2-2
TGTGCCAGTAGTATCGGACCGGGTAGGCCCCTCCACTTT | CASSIGPGRPLHF | - | TRBV19 | - | 13 | TRBJ1-6
TGTGCCAGCAGTGACCTTAGCGGGATCACCTACGAGCAGTACTTC | CASSDLSGITYEQYF | few | TRBV2 | TRBD2 | 15 | TRBJ2-7
TGTGCCAGCAGTTTGACTACTAGCGGGAGGGCAGGGGTCTGGGAGACCCAGTACTTC | CASSLTTSGRAGVWETQYF | once | TRBV12-3/TRBV12-4 | TRBD2 | 19 | TRBJ2-5
TGTGCCAGCTCACCGGGACAGGGGAGAATGAACACTGAAGCTTTCTTT | CASSPGQGRMNTEAFF | few | TRBV18 | TRBD1 | 16 | TRBJ1-1
TGTGCCAGCAGTTCACTAGCGGGAGTGGATACGCAGTATTTT | CASSSLAGVDTQYF | many | TRBV12-3/TRBV12-4 | TRBD2 | 14 | TRBJ2-3
TGCAGCGTTCTCGGGGACGTGGCGAACACCGGGGAGCTGTTTTTT | CSVLGDVANTGELFF | many | TRBV29-1 | - | 15 | TRBJ2-2
TGCAGTGCCCGACAGGGATCAAGCTATGGCTACACCTTC | CSARQGSSYGYTF | few | TRBV20-1 | TRBD1 | 13 | TRBJ1-2
TGTGCCACGTCAGCGGACGTCTCCTACAATGAGCAGTTCTTC | CATSADVSYNEQFF | few | TRBV24-1 | - | 14 | TRBJ2-1
TGCAGTGCTAGAGGTCCGGAGACCTACGAGCAGTACTTC | CSARGPETYEQYF | - | TRBV20-1 | - | 13 | TRBJ2-7
TGTGCCAGCAGCTTTTTCAGCTTACGCAGCTCCTACGAGCAGTACTTC | CASSFFSLRSSYEQYF | - | TRBV5-4 | - | 16 | TRBJ2-7
TGCGCCAGCAGCGCAAGTATAGGAGAGACCCAGTACTTC | CASSASIGETQYF | many | TRBV5-1 | - | 13 | TRBJ2-5
TGCAGCGTTGGACTAGCGGGGGATACGCAGTATTTT | CSVGLAGDTQYF | - | TRBV29-1 | TRBD2 | 12 | TRBJ2-3
TGTGCCAGCAGTTACCCGGTCGGGACAGGGGGCGCAGGGAACTATGGCTACACCTTC | CASSYPVGTGGAGNYGYTF | many | TRBV6-5 | TRBD1 | 19 | TRBJ1-2
TGTGCCAGCAGCCAAGGGGGATTTCAGCCCCAGCATTTT | CASSQGGFQPQHF | few | TRBV3-1 | - | 13 | TRBJ1-5